One and the same sample provided the 14 T cell receptor beta chains below, sequenced in a study of blood T cell repertoires in COVID-19. This table comes from immunoSEQ multiplex PCR, and its TCRdb copy is limited to in-frame clones, with some not included. This table holds some 300,000 clones, around nine tenths found once. Input material: PBMCs or T cells enriched from blood (not recorded which). These TCRs come from a woman between 55 and 75 years old in a cohort exposed to, infected with or recovered from COVID-19 (not recorded which).

The chain employs TRBV9 and TRBJ2-1, with 9 bases matching TRBD1. Unmatched junction bases numbered 5, after V lost 4 bases and J lost 3 bases. Germline CDR1 and CDR2: SGDLS and YYNGEE. There are 15 residues in the CDR3. CDR3 loop: CASSYRQGGYNEQFF. The CDR3 DNA sequence: TGTGCCAGCAGCTATAGACAGGGGGGCTACAATGAGCAGTTCTTC.

The V and J genes are TRBV7-2 and TRBJ2-1; 8 bases agree with TRBD1. CDR1 is SGHTA and CDR2 is FQGNSA in the germline V gene. The CDR3 has 15 residues. J lost 7 bases, V lost 1 base, and 6 bases had no gene match. Here the CDR3 reads CASSLVPGGPNEQFF. CDR3 in DNA: TGTGCCAGCAGCTTAGTCCCAGGGGGCCCGAATGAGCAGTTCTTC.

This chain connects TRBV2 to TRBJ1-6; no clear D gene. The CDR3 is made up of 11 amino acids. Trimming took 8 bases from V and 9 from J, leaving 8 bases between them. CDR1 and CDR2 (germline): SNHLY, FYNNEI. CDR3 DNA sequence: TGTGCCAGCTCATACAGTTCACCCCTCCACTTT. It yields the protein CASSYSSPLHF.

The CDR3 sequence: CSADRNTEAFF. In nucleotides, the CDR3 is TGCAGTGCGGACAGGAACACTGAAGCTTTCTTT. The rearrangement uses TRBV20-1 and TRBJ1-1, with D possibly matching TRBD1 (6 bases). Germline loops: CDR1 DFQATT, CDR2 SNEGSKA (reference sequence). V lost 6 bases and J lost 1, with 6 bases in between. The CDR3 totals 11 residues.

The chain uses TRBV19 and TRBJ2-1; 13 bases are a match to TRBD2. Per germline, CDR1 LNHDA and CDR2 SQIVND (reference sequence). This CDR3 contains 16 residues. J lost 7 bases, V lost 5 bases, and 8 bases had no gene match. CDR3 coding DNA: TGTGCCAGTAGTGCCGCCACTAGCGGGGGGGGGAATGAGCAGTTCTTC. Translation: CASSAATSGGGNEQFF.

The V gene is TRBV30, the J gene TRBJ1-1; D unclear. Germline lookup yields CDR1 GTSNPN and CDR2 SVGIG (reference sequence). The CDR3 spans 14 residues. Trimming cost V 4 bases and J 0 bases, with 12 bases left between them. CDR3 protein: CAWTFRHMNTEAFF. CDR3 coding DNA: TGTGCCTGGACCTTCAGACACATGAACACTGAAGCTTTCTTT.

The J gene is TRBJ2-1, the V gene TRBV20-1; 14 positions agree with TRBD2. The CDR3 sequence is 15 residues long. The germline V gene encodes CDR1 DFQATT and CDR2 SNEGSKA (reference sequence). V shed 3 bases, J shed 7 bases, and the junction held 5 bases outside the gene matches. The CDR3 region is CSASLRTSGRNEQFF. The CDR3 DNA follows: TGCAGTGCTAGTTTGCGGACTAGCGGGAGGAATGAGCAGTTCTTC.

The chain is built from TRBV28 and TRBJ2-1; D is possibly TRBD2 (7 bases). The CDR3 totals 13 residues. Germline loops: CDR1 MDHEN, CDR2 SYDVKM. The V gene lost 7 bases and the J gene lost 5 bases, with 12 bases spanning the gap. CDR3 coding DNA: TGTGCCAGCACCGGGGGGCGGGACAATGAGCAGTTCTTC. Translating gives CASTGGRDNEQFF.

V gene TRBV5-5 combines with J gene TRBJ2-5; D perhaps matches TRBD2 (5 bases). The V end was cut by 4 bases, the J end by 2 bases, with 18 bases between. The CDR3 spans 16 residues. Germline V gives CDR1 SGHKS, CDR2 YYEKEE (reference sequence). CDR3: CASSTLPGSRQETQYF. CDR3 coding DNA: TGTGCCAGCAGCACTCTACCGGGGTCCAGACAAGAGACCCAGTACTTC.

This chain connects TRBV20-1 to TRBJ1-6, with 7 bases that match TRBD1. With V trimmed by 3 bases and J by 4 bases, 9 bases remained unmatched. The germline V gene has CDR1 DFQATT and CDR2 SNEGSKA (reference sequence). The CDR3 extends over 16 amino acids. For the CDR3, the DNA is TGCAGTGCTAGTCCAGGACAGGCCTTGTATAATTCACCCCTCCACTTT. Protein: CSASPGQALYNSPLHF.

V is TRBV3-1 (or the pseudogene TRBV3-2) and J is TRBJ1-2; D remains unclear. The CDR3 is made up of 14 amino acids. V was trimmed by 1 base and J by 1 base, leaving 7 bases between them. Germline assignment: CDR1 LGHDT and CDR2 YNNKEL (reference sequence). The CDR3, as DNA: TGTGCCAGCAGCCAAGGTAGCGATAACTATGGCTACACCTTC. Encoded protein: CASSQGSDNYGYTF.

The J gene is TRBJ1-2, the V gene TRBV24-1; TRBD1 matches 11 bases. The CDR3 spans 19 residues. V gave up 4 bases and J gave up 4 bases; unmatched junction bases: 16. From germline, CDR1 is KGHDR and CDR2 SFDVKD. The CDR3 DNA follows: TGTGCCACCAGTGACTCTGGCCGGGACAGGGGGGGCATTGGCTATGGCTACACCTTC. Translating it yields CATSDSGRDRGGIGYGYTF.

This sequence joins TRBV18 and TRBJ1-4, with D hard to call. CDR3 length: 14 amino acids. The V end lost 3 bases, the J end lost 5 bases, and 10 bases lay between the germline ends. Germline CDR1 KGHSH, CDR2 LQKENI. The DNA for the CDR3 is TGTGCCAGCTCACCGAGGAGTGGGAATGAAAAACTGTTTTTT. Protein product: CASSPRSGNEKLFF.

The chain combines TRBV15 with TRBJ1-5, with a possible D match to TRBD1 (5 bases). The germline CDR1 and CDR2 sequences are LNHNV and YYDKDF (reference sequence). CDR3 length: 15 amino acids. V shed 1 base and J shed 5 bases, with 12 bases lying between them. In DNA form, the CDR3 reads TGTGCCACCAGCAGAGGGGGAGGGGATCATCAGCCCCAGCATTTT. Translated: CATSRGGGDHQPQHF.